The sequence of this T cell receptor (beta chain) was determined in a study of response to subunit inactivated influenza vaccine. This clonotype came up a few times. What it binds is unknown. Germline V lookup: CDR1 SGHRS, CDR2 YFSETQ. The CDR3 consists of 13 residues. With 5 bases removed from V and 5 bases from J, the gap between germline ends came to 13 bases. Study conclusions and caveats: Only a handful of new T cells, the authors suggested, are recruited with each seasonal influenza vaccination.

TCRdb processed the RT-PCR reads anew with MiXCR; each CDR3 protein has one entry. Seen here are about 650,000 distinct CDR3 sequences, 11% to 15% observed once, and the top ten hold 7.6%. The sequence derives from a man aged 45-60 years who received an inactivated influenza vaccine. This specimen was PBMCs from blood, taken about 14 days before vaccination. This rearrangement joins TRBV5-1 to TRBJ2-5; D gene unclear. CDR3 loop: CASSDPPRETQYF. CDR3 nucleotides: TGCGCCAGCAGTGACCCCCCTCGGGAGACCCAGTACTTC.